The 32 T cell receptor beta chains given below trace back to one sample, sequenced in a study of T-cell memory formation after mild COVID-19. MiXCR was run by TCRdb on the 5' RACE reads, yielding one entry per CDR3 protein. The data show roughly 150,000 distinct CDR3 sequences, with 10% to 15% seen just once and 3% to 4% held by the top ten. The sample taken for sequencing was PBMCs or a T cell subset sorted from them (not recorded which). The receptor source for this set is a man in his late teens or twenties who had mild COVID-19 (a few samples of this study predate the infection). Cell type and time point are not known.

This clonotype was detected a few times. The chain is built from TRBV5-6 and TRBJ2-3; TRBD2 is a possible D gene (7 bases). The CDR3 contains 16 residues. Germline values: CDR1 SGHDT, CDR2 YYEEEE. The V gene lost 2 bases and the J gene lost 7 bases, with 20 bases spanning the gap. The CDR3 loop is CASSLGLGGAGNTQYF. The CDR3 DNA sequence: TGTGCCAGCAGCTTAGGATTGGGGGGGGCCGGGAATACGCAGTATTTT. The whole variable domain, filled in from reference TRBV5-6 and TRBJ2-3, reads DAGVTQSPTHLIKTRGQQVTLRCSPKSGHDTVSWYQQALGQGPQFIFQYYEEEERQRGNFPDRFSGHQFPNYSSELNVNALLLGDSALYLCASSLGLGGAGNTQYFGPGTRLTVL.

This clonotype was recorded a few times. This rearrangement joins TRBV4-3 to TRBJ1-1; 7 bases agree with TRBD1. Trimming at V came to 3 bases and at J to 1 base, leaving 5 bases not matched to a gene. This CDR3 spans 15 amino acids. In germline, CDR1 is LGHNA, CDR2 YSLEER. The CDR3 coding sequence is TGCGCCAGCAGCCAGGCAGGGGGTGCGAACACTGAAGCTTTCTTT. Its protein is CASSQAGGANTEAFF.

The chain employs TRBV20-1 and TRBJ1-1; possible D gene TRBD1, 5 bases. The CDR3 is 13 amino acids. Deletions cut 5 bases from V and 7 bases from J, with 17 bases between. CDR1 and CDR2 from the germline V gene are DFQATT and SNEGSKA (reference sequence). CDR3 amino acids: CSARTRGDGEAFF. In nucleotides, the CDR3 is TGCAGTGCTCGCACTCGGGGGGACGGTGAAGCTTTCTTT.

The chain links TRBV29-1 to TRBJ1-1; D remains ambiguous. Trimming pared 0 bases from V and 5 bases from J, leaving 7 bases between. There are 12 residues in the CDR3. Germline loops: CDR1 SQVTM, CDR2 ANQGSEA. The CDR3 DNA sequence: TGCAGCGTTGAAGATGGGAGGACTGAAGCTTTCTTT. Translating gives CSVEDGRTEAFF.

This rearrangement joins TRBV7-3 to TRBJ2-3; the D gene is possibly TRBD2 (7 bases). The CDR3 covers 13 residues. With 5 bases removed from V and 2 bases from J, the gap between germline ends came to 8 bases. The germline CDR1 and CDR2 sequences are SGHTA and FQGTGA. Written as DNA, the CDR3 is TGTGCCAGCAGCGCGGGGGCCACAGATACGCAGTATTTT. It specifies CASSAGATDTQYF.

CDR3 loop: CASSQDPHQPQHF. CDR3 nucleotides: TGCGCCAGCAGCCAAGACCCCCATCAGCCCCAGCATTTT. The chain combines TRBV4-1 with TRBJ1-5, with no clear D. Trimming left V 0 bases short and J 5 bases short, with 5 bases between. The CDR3 consists of 13 residues. The germline V gene encodes CDR1 MGHRA and CDR2 YSYEKL.

A few counts support this clonotype. This chain links TRBV6-2 or TRBV6-3 with TRBJ2-7; TRBD2 matches 12 bases. There are 17 residues in the CDR3. Germline V CDR1 and CDR2: MNHEY, SVGEGT. V lost 8 bases, J lost 4 bases, and 15 bases stayed unmatched. The DNA for the CDR3 is TGTGCCAGCTCCTGGCTCCCCCGGCTAGCGGGGGGGTACGAGCAGTACGTC. It is translated as CASSWLPRLAGGYEQYV.

This clonotype was seen a handful of times. V usage is TRBV11-2 and J usage is TRBJ2-3; TRBD2 aligns across 10 bases. The CDR3 is 18 residues long. Germline V gene sequence: CDR1 SGHAT, CDR2 FQNNGV. Unmatched junction bases numbered 13, after V lost 3 bases and J lost 4 bases. CDR3 sequence: CASSFRITTSGYADTQYF. CDR3 nucleotide sequence: TGTGCCAGCAGCTTCCGGATAACGACTAGCGGGTATGCAGATACGCAGTATTTT.

Points on this clonotype: A clone one base away is much larger, so this may be a read error. V usage is TRBV29-1 and J usage is TRBJ2-7, with a tentative D call TRBD1 (5 bases). CDR1 and CDR2 (germline): SQVTM, ANQGSEA. This CDR3 has 15 amino acids. CDR3 bases: TGCAGCTTTGAAGGTCAGGGTTCAGGAAGTTACGAGCAGTACTTC. Translating it yields CSFEGQGSGSYEQYF.

J is TRBJ1-1 and V is TRBV29-1; D remains unclear. The CDR3 runs to 13 residues. Trimming shortened V by 6 bases and J by 1 base, and 12 bases separated the two germline ends. Looked up from germline, CDR1 is SQVTM and CDR2 is ANQGSEA. DNA of the CDR3: TGCAGCGTAAGGCAGACTTCGAACACTGAAGCTTTCTTT. Translating gives CSVRQTSNTEAFF.

The chain recombines TRBV12-3 or TRBV12-4 with TRBJ2-5; maybe TRBD2 (6 bases). The CDR3 is 12 amino acids. V was trimmed by 5 bases and J by 7 bases, leaving 11 bases between them. CDR3 bases: TGTGCCAGCAGTGCGGGCGGGGCGACCCAGTACTTC. It is translated as CASSAGGATQYF.

This clonotype has just a few counts. The chain employs TRBV2 and TRBJ2-7; D might be TRBD1 (5 bases). Germline CDR1 and CDR2: SNHLY and FYNNEI. V lost 3 bases, J lost 4 bases, and 19 bases lay in between. The CDR3 contains 16 residues. The CDR3 DNA is TGTGCCAGCAGTGAGGGGCTGAATAACTTCGTTTACGAGCAGTACGTC. Its protein is CASSEGLNNFVYEQYV.

This clonotype was seen a few times. The genes are TRBV10-2 and TRBJ1-5; unclear D gene. The CDR3 is 13 residues long. The ends were cut back, 4 bases at V and 3 bases at J, with 7 bases in the middle. Germline V lookup: CDR1 WSHSY, CDR2 SAAADI. The CDR3 loop is CASSASPNQPQHF. CDR3 DNA: TGCGCCAGCAGTGCCAGCCCCAATCAGCCCCAGCATTTT.

This clonotype was counted between two and nine times. V gene TRBV12-3 or TRBV12-4 combines with J gene TRBJ2-7; D not resolved. Deletions cut 1 base from V and 6 bases from J, with 16 bases between. The CDR3 consists of 15 residues. The CDR3: CASSLVTAPYSEQYF. The CDR3 nucleotides read TGTGCCAGCAGTTTAGTAACTGCGCCCTATTCCGAGCAGTACTTC.

The rearrangement uses TRBV9 and TRBJ2-2; 10 positions match TRBD2. The V gene end was trimmed by 3 bases and the J gene end by 13 bases; junction bases not matched to a gene: 12. The CDR3 has 15 amino acids. Germline-derived CDR1 and CDR2 are SGDLS and YYNGEE. CDR3 nucleotide sequence: TGTGCCAGCAGCGCCGGTAGCGGGGGGCAGGGGAGGCTGTTTTTT. It specifies CASSAGSGGQGRLFF.

The chain is built from TRBV6-5 and TRBJ1-3; D remains unclear. The CDR3 consists of 13 residues. Trimming cost V 5 bases and J 4 bases, with 9 bases left between them. Germline lookup yields CDR1 MNHEY and CDR2 SVGAGI. The CDR3 DNA follows: TGTGCCAGCAGTATAGGGCCAGGAAACACCATATATTTT. This translates into CASSIGPGNTIYF.

This clonotype was picked up a small number of times. The chain is built from TRBV11-2 and TRBJ1-1; no definite D call. The germline V gene encodes CDR1 SGHAT and CDR2 FQNNGV. Trimming shortened V by 8 bases and J by 1 base, and 11 bases separated the two germline ends. This CDR3 comprises 13 residues. CDR3 DNA sequence: TGTGCCAGCGGCGCGGACGCGAACACTGAAGCTTTCTTT. It specifies CASGADANTEAFF.

The sample holds many counts of this clonotype. This sequence joins TRBV7-9 and TRBJ2-3; TRBD2 matches at 9 bases. Unmatched junction bases numbered 7, after V lost 5 bases and J lost 1 base. CDR1 is SEHNR and CDR2 is FQNEAQ in the germline V gene (reference sequence). The CDR3 is made up of 16 amino acids. The CDR3: CASSPPIAGGTDTQYF. Here the CDR3 DNA reads TGTGCCAGCAGCCCCCCGATAGCGGGGGGCACAGATACGCAGTATTTT.

This clonotype was observed once. The chain combines TRBV15 with TRBJ2-3, with 9 positions matching TRBD1. Per the germline V gene, CDR1 is LNHNV and CDR2 is YYDKDF (reference sequence). Trimming at V came to 3 bases and at J to 4 bases, leaving 5 bases not matched to a gene. CDR3 length: 15 amino acids. In DNA, the CDR3 is TGTGCCACCAGCAGGGACAGGGGTGGCGCAGATACGCAGTATTTT. Translating it yields CATSRDRGGADTQYF.

The rearrangement links TRBV7-2 to TRBJ1-5; D is possibly TRBD1 (5 bases). Trimming left V 6 bases short and J 6 bases short, with 12 bases between. Germline V gives CDR1 SGHTA, CDR2 FQGNSA. The CDR3 contains 13 residues. The CDR3 is CASRQGGSQPQHF. The DNA of the CDR3 is TGTGCCAGCAGGCAGGGTGGGAGTCAGCCCCAGCATTTT.

This clonotype was detected only a few times. The genes are TRBV20-1 and TRBJ1-2, with unresolved D. The CDR3 sequence is 15 residues long. Germline-derived CDR1 and CDR2 are DFQATT and SNEGSKA (reference sequence). The ends were cut back, 4 bases at V and 0 bases at J, with 15 bases in the middle. Here the CDR3 DNA reads TGCAGTGCTAAACGGGCCGGCACTTCTAACTATGGCTACACCTTC. Protein product: CSAKRAGTSNYGYTF.

The CDR3 reads CASSGKPTDTQYF. In nucleotides, the CDR3 is TGTGCCAGCAGCGGCAAACCAACAGATACGCAGTATTTT. The V and J genes are TRBV7-2 and TRBJ2-3; the D is unclear. The germline V and J ends were trimmed by 5 bases and 3 bases, with 9 bases remaining between them. Germline V lookup: CDR1 SGHTA, CDR2 FQGNSA. This CDR3 comprises 13 residues.

A few counts support this clonotype. The chain is built from TRBV7-9 and TRBJ1-1, with D unclear. Looked up from germline, CDR1 is SEHNR and CDR2 is FQNEAQ (reference sequence). The CDR3 is 18 amino acids. Trimming removed 4 bases from V and 0 bases from J, with 21 bases in between. The CDR3 nucleotides are TGTGCCAGCAGCTCCTTCTTGGAGAGGGCAAGGGTGAACACTGAAGCTTTCTTT. Protein: CASSSFLERARVNTEAFF.

V usage is TRBV7-2 and J usage is TRBJ1-2; 7 bases agree with TRBD1. Per germline, CDR1 SGHTA and CDR2 FQGNSA. The V and J ends lost 10 bases and 4 bases, in that order; junction bases with no gene match: 12. This CDR3 contains 14 residues. This CDR3 is CAITGDSMGYGYTF. The CDR3 DNA reads as TGTGCCATCACGGGGGACAGTATGGGCTATGGCTACACCTTC.

This clonotype has more than one count but fewer than ten. The chain carries TRBV7-9 and TRBJ1-2, with 8 bases aligning to TRBD1. V lost 3 bases and J lost 4; bases outside the gene matches: 7. Germline V gene sequence: CDR1 SEHNR, CDR2 FQNEAQ (reference sequence). CDR3 size: 15 residues. CDR3 DNA sequence: TGTGCCAGCAGCTTCGGACAGGGTAGTACCTATGGCTACACCTTC. Translating it yields CASSFGQGSTYGYTF. Full variable domain (rest looked up from reference TRBV7-9 and TRBJ1-2): DTGVSQNPRHKITKRGQNVTFRCDPISEHNRLYWYRQTLGQGPEFLTYFQNEAQLEKSRLLSDRFSAERPKGSFSTLEIQRTEQGDSAMYLCASSFGQGSTYGYTFGSGTRLTVV.

This clonotype was detected a few times. The V and J genes are TRBV7-6 and TRBJ2-2; TRBD2 matches at 7 bases. The germline V gene has CDR1 SGHVS and CDR2 FNYEAQ. V lost 5 bases to trimming and J lost 2 bases; unmatched junction nucleotides: 2. The CDR3 spans 14 residues. The chain's CDR3 is CASSRGGNTGELFF. The CDR3, as DNA: TGTGCCAGCAGCCGCGGGGGAAACACCGGGGAGCTGTTTTTT.

The J gene is TRBJ1-5, the V gene TRBV5-1; 7 bases map to TRBD1. Per germline, CDR1 SGHRS and CDR2 YFSETQ. V lost 4 bases to trimming and J lost 3 bases; unmatched junction nucleotides: 7. CDR3 size: 15 residues. The CDR3 protein is CASSPGDSYNQPQHF. The CDR3 DNA reads as TGCGCCAGCAGCCCAGGGGACAGCTACAATCAGCCCCAGCATTTT.

The rearrangement joins TRBV10-3 to TRBJ2-2, with 9 positions matching TRBD1. Germline trimming cut 3 bases from V and 1 base from J; bases unmatched to any gene: 9. Germline-derived CDR1 and CDR2 are ENHRY and SYGVKD. The CDR3 totals 18 residues. This CDR3 is CAISEWGQGAGNTGELFF. The CDR3 bases are TGTGCCATCAGTGAATGGGGACAGGGCGCGGGGAACACCGGGGAGCTGTTTTTT.

This clonotype was counted many times. The rearrangement links TRBV5-1 to TRBJ2-1; D unresolved. The ends were cut back, 0 bases at V and 11 bases at J, with 6 bases in the middle. There are 11 residues in the CDR3. Per germline, CDR1 SGHRS and CDR2 YFSETQ. The CDR3: CASSLEVKQFF. The CDR3 DNA reads as TGCGCCAGCAGCTTGGAGGTAAAGCAGTTCTTC.

This chain links TRBV4-3 with TRBJ1-3; perhaps TRBD1 as D (5 bases). The germline gives CDR1 LGHNA, CDR2 YSLEER. V was shortened by 1 base and J by 1 base, with 14 bases between the two germline ends. This CDR3 region has 17 residues. The CDR3 nucleotides are TGCGCCAGCAGCCAAGGACACGGGGGACGGTCTGGAAACACCATATATTTT. It specifies CASSQGHGGRSGNTIYF.

The J gene is TRBJ2-2, the V gene TRBV7-3; D remains unclear. The CDR3 extends over 12 amino acids. CDR1 and CDR2 (germline): SGHTA, FQGTGA. Trimming cost V 5 bases and J 5 bases, with 6 bases left between them. CDR3 nucleotide sequence: TGTGCCAGCAGCGACCGTACCGGGGAGCTGTTTTTT. Residues: CASSDRTGELFF.

The chain is built from TRBV6-2 or TRBV6-3 and TRBJ1-1; 7 bases match TRBD1. The CDR3 covers 14 residues. Looked up from germline, CDR1 is MNHEY and CDR2 is SVGEGT. The V gene end was trimmed by 4 bases and the J gene end by 2 bases; junction bases not matched to a gene: 4. CDR3 sequence (DNA): TGTGCCAGCAGTTTCAGGGGGGGAAACACTGAAGCTTTCTTT. Translating gives CASSFRGGNTEAFF.